The entry that follows covers one T cell receptor (beta chain) sequence. The antigen is not known. This sample is drawn from a study of cytomegalovirus exposure and HLA in healthy donors. Regarding the study as a whole: It was reported in a later analysis that an Asian-associated ancestry cluster showed fewer N-insertions than the 666-donor mean.

This CDR3 is built from 16 residues. The germline V gene encodes CDR1 MNHEY and CDR2 SVGAGI. The V end was cut by 2 bases, the J end by 0 bases, with 8 bases between. 60 Vbeta and 13 Jbeta primers were used in PCR. TCRdb's table, derived via immunoSEQ multiplex PCR, lists solely in-frame clones and lacks some. The sample table sets out about 39,000 clones. The chain joins TRBV6-5 to TRBJ2-6; D not certain. The sample comprised PBMCs. The clonotype was recovered from a male donor in good health and CMV-seronegative. As DNA, the CDR3 is TGTGCCAGCAGTTACCCTAATCCCTCTGGGGCCAACGTCCTGACTTTC. It encodes CASSYPNPSGANVLTF.